The rows below give T cell receptor beta chains drawn from one sample of a study of identical twins. TCRdb recomputed calls from the 5' RACE reads with MiXCR, one row per CDR3 protein. Of about 200,000 distinct CDR3 sequences detected, less than 10% appear once; the ten largest clones hold over 4.5%. The sample comprised memory (CD45RO+) T cells sorted from blood. The origin of the receptors is a woman aged 18-29 years in good health. CDR3s include the opening cysteine and the closing phenylalanine or tryptophan. Each record gives: D gene, CDR3 length, J gene, clone size, V gene, CDR3 protein, CDR3 DNA. D genes are given only for firm matches. Size values are once, few and many counts, or a class for expanded clones, and some rows have none.

>.|13|TRBJ2-2|many|TRBV11-2
CASSLLRTGELFF
TGTGCCAGCAGCTTGTTGCGCACCGGGGAGCTGTTTTTT
>TRBD2|16|TRBJ2-1|.|TRBV19
CASSVSSGRSYNEQFF
TGTGCCAGTAGTGTATCTAGCGGCCGCTCCTACAATGAGCAGTTCTTC
>TRBD2|17|TRBJ2-1|.|TRBV19
CASSSRLAGGLTNEQFF
TGTGCCAGTAGTTCTCGACTAGCGGGGGGACTAACCAATGAGCAGTTCTTC
>TRBD2|16|TRBJ2-2|few|TRBV5-6
CASSFTSGGDTGELFF
TGTGCCAGCAGCTTTACTAGCGGGGGCGACACCGGGGAGCTGTTTTTT
>TRBD1|14|TRBJ2-7|many|TRBV12-3/TRBV12-4
CASSFGQGASEQYF
TGTGCCAGCAGTTTTGGACAGGGGGCTTCCGAGCAGTACTTC
>.|15|TRBJ2-1|few|TRBV5-1
CASTRGLGSYNEQFF
TGCGCCAGCACGAGGGGCTTGGGGTCCTACAATGAGCAGTTCTTC
>.|16|TRBJ1-1|few|TRBV14
CASSQRRVGWNTEAFF
TGTGCCAGCAGCCAAAGACGCGTCGGGTGGAACACTGAAGCTTTCTTT
>TRBD2|14|TRBJ2-5|many|TRBV9
CASSVAGAQETQYF
TGTGCCAGCAGCGTGGCGGGAGCTCAAGAGACCCAGTACTTC
>.|15|TRBJ2-3|many|TRBV5-1
CASSFGNARADTQYF
TGCGCCAGCAGCTTTGGTAACGCGAGGGCAGATACGCAGTATTTT
>.|14|TRBJ2-2|.|TRBV20-1
CSASNRRDTGELFF
TGCAGTGCTAGCAACAGGCGGGACACCGGGGAGCTGTTTTTT
>.|16|TRBJ2-6|.|TRBV4-3
CASSQESAAGANVLTF
TGCGCCAGCAGCCAAGAGTCAGCCGCTGGGGCCAACGTCCTGACTTTC
>TRBD2|15|TRBJ2-5|.|TRBV2
CASREGTSGSETQYF
TGTGCCAGCAGGGAAGGGACTAGCGGGAGTGAGACCCAGTACTTC
>.|14|TRBJ1-4|few|TRBV5-1
CASSPDGFNEKLFF
TGCGCCAGCAGCCCAGACGGGTTTAATGAAAAACTGTTTTTT
>TRBD2|15|TRBJ2-2|few|TRBV4-3
CASSPPGGFGGELFF
TGCGCCAGCAGCCCCCCGGGAGGATTTGGCGGGGAGCTGTTTTTT
>.|15|TRBJ1-2|.|TRBV9
CASSVGSNSGYGYTF
TGTGCCAGCAGCGTAGGAAGCAATTCAGGCTATGGCTACACCTTC
>TRBD1|12|TRBJ2-4|many|TRBV10-2
CATGQGKNIQYF
TGCGCCACCGGACAGGGGAAAAACATTCAGTACTTC
>.|9|TRBJ1-2|few|TRBV29-1
CSVDPGYTF
TGCAGCGTTGATCCCGGCTACACCTTC
>TRBD2|14|TRBJ2-7|few|TRBV29-1
CSVEKGGGRYEQYF
TGCAGCGTTGAAAAGGGCGGGGGGCGCTACGAGCAGTACTTC
>.|11|TRBJ2-2|many|TRBV5-6
CASSLNWELFF
TGTGCCAGCAGCTTGAACTGGGAGCTGTTTTTT
>TRBD2|14|TRBJ2-1|.|TRBV25-1
CASRGLVPHNEQFF
TGTGCCAGCAGGGGACTAGTCCCCCACAATGAGCAGTTCTTC
>.|14|TRBJ2-3|.|TRBV3-1
CASSQLYRDETQYF
TGTGCCAGCAGCCAACTGTACCGGGACGAGACGCAGTATTTT
>.|15|TRBJ2-7|few|TRBV6-2/TRBV6-3
CASNIVSGPTYEQYF
TGTGCCAGCAACATCGTCTCCGGGCCGACCTACGAGCAGTACTTC
>.|16|TRBJ2-1|.|TRBV14
CASSLLLGGTFNEQFF
TGTGCCAGCAGCCTCCTTTTGGGGGGTACCTTTAATGAGCAGTTCTTC
>TRBD2|14|TRBJ2-7|few|TRBV20-1
CSAREEREPYEQYF
TGCAGTGCTAGAGAGGAGCGGGAGCCCTACGAGCAGTACTTC
>.|13|TRBJ2-5|few|TRBV6-1
CASSISGRETQYF
TGTGCCAGCAGTATTAGTGGGAGGGAGACCCAGTACTTC
>.|15|TRBJ2-2|many|TRBV12-3/TRBV12-4
CASSPTPTNTGELFF
TGTGCCAGCAGTCCGACCCCAACGAACACCGGGGAGCTGTTTTTT
>.|12|TRBJ1-2|many|TRBV11-2
CASSPFRGGYTF
TGTGCCAGCAGCCCCTTTCGGGGTGGCTACACCTTC
>.|13|TRBJ2-7|few|TRBV19
CASGGLNRDEQYF
TGTGCCAGTGGCGGCCTGAATCGCGACGAGCAGTACTTC
>.|13|TRBJ2-7|few|TRBV7-2
CASSLAPRDEQYF
TGTGCCAGCAGCTTAGCGCCCCGGGACGAGCAGTACTTC
>.|13|TRBJ1-1|.|TRBV20-1
CSALLQGGTEAFF
TGCAGTGCTTTATTACAGGGAGGCACTGAAGCTTTCTTT
>.|13|TRBJ2-5|many|TRBV5-1
CASKEVTQETQYF
TGCGCCAGCAAGGAGGTCACACAAGAGACCCAGTACTTC
>.|14|TRBJ2-1|.|TRBV19
CASSPRGSDNEQFF
TGTGCCAGTAGTCCAAGGGGGAGCGACAATGAGCAGTTCTTC
>.|13|TRBJ2-1|.|TRBV6-6
CASSYLGSTLQFF
TGTGCCAGCAGTTACCTGGGGAGCACGCTACAGTTCTTC
>.|14|TRBJ2-3|many|TRBV4-1
CASSGVTSTDTQYF
TGCGCCAGCAGCGGCGTGACTAGCACAGATACGCAGTATTTT
>TRBD2|15|TRBJ2-2|many|TRBV25-1
CASSERGGGTGELFF
TGTGCCAGCAGTGAACGGGGGGGAGGTACCGGGGAGCTGTTTTTT
>TRBD2|14|TRBJ2-2|few|TRBV20-1
CSARPGGGGGELFF
TGCAGTGCGAGACCAGGCGGGGGGGGCGGGGAGCTGTTTTTT
>.|15|TRBJ2-5|.|TRBV3-1
CASSHPGTFQETQYF
TGTGCCAGCAGCCACCCCGGGACTTTCCAAGAGACCCAGTACTTC
>.|13|TRBJ2-1|few|TRBV12-3/TRBV12-4
CASSPNSIHEQFF
TGTGCCAGCAGTCCGAATAGTATCCATGAGCAGTTCTTC
>.|11|TRBJ1-4|.|TRBV2
CASSGDEKLFF
TGTGCCAGCAGTGGGGATGAAAAACTGTTTTTT
>.|15|TRBJ1-2|.|TRBV7-9
CASSLEWGLNYGYTF
TGTGCCAGCAGCTTAGAATGGGGCCTTAACTATGGCTACACCTTC
>.|12|TRBJ2-1|few|TRBV6-2/TRBV6-3
CASSPREAEQFF
TGTGCCAGCAGCCCCAGGGAGGCTGAGCAGTTCTTC
>.|12|TRBJ2-7|.|TRBV6-5
CASTGDGYEQYF
TGTGCCAGCACAGGGGACGGATACGAGCAGTACTTC
>TRBD1|15|TRBJ1-2|.|TRBV2
CASSAGTGDRNGYTF
TGTGCCAGCAGTGCAGGGACAGGGGATCGCAATGGCTACACCTTC
>.|16|TRBJ2-7|few|TRBV20-1
CSARAPSAVSSYEQYF
TGCAGTGCTAGAGCCCCCTCAGCAGTGAGCTCCTACGAGCAGTACTTC
>.|16|TRBJ2-5|few|TRBV6-1
CASTRYGRASLETQYF
TGTGCCAGCACCCGCTATGGGAGAGCAAGTTTGGAGACCCAGTACTTC
>.|14|TRBJ1-2|.|TRBV18
CASSSLRGNYGYTF
TGTGCCAGCTCAAGCTTGCGGGGGAACTATGGCTACACCTTC
>TRBD2|16|TRBJ2-7|few|TRBV20-1
CSAAPTSGGAGDEQYF
TGCAGTGCTGCCCCGACTAGCGGGGGGGCAGGTGACGAGCAGTACTTC
>.|13|TRBJ2-1|many|TRBV27
CASSPAVVNEQFF
TGTGCCAGCAGTCCAGCGGTTGTCAATGAGCAGTTCTTC
>TRBD2|15|TRBJ2-7|.|TRBV27
CASSPGTSAAYEQYF
TGTGCCAGCAGTCCCGGGACTAGCGCCGCCTACGAGCAGTACTTC
>.|14|TRBJ2-2|few|TRBV3-1
CASRGHLPTGELFF
TGTGCCAGCAGGGGACACCTACCCACCGGGGAGCTGTTTTTT
>TRBD1|14|TRBJ2-5|.|TRBV5-1
CASGMDRGQETQYF
TGCGCCAGCGGCATGGACAGGGGCCAAGAGACCCAGTACTTC
>.|12|TRBJ2-1|.|TRBV29-1
CTTKSGYNEQFF
TGCACAACTAAAAGTGGCTACAATGAGCAGTTCTTC
>.|13|TRBJ1-1|few|TRBV29-1
CSVAPRMNTEAFF
TGCAGCGTTGCGCCGCGTATGAACACTGAAGCTTTCTTT
>.|16|TRBJ2-3|many|TRBV12-3/TRBV12-4
CASSLDRAANTDTQYF
TGTGCCAGCAGTTTAGATCGAGCCGCAAACACAGATACGCAGTATTTT
>.|13|TRBJ2-7|many|TRBV5-1
CASSLQGDYEQYF
TGCGCCAGCAGCTTGCAGGGAGACTACGAGCAGTACTTC
>.|14|TRBJ2-3|.|TRBV5-5
CASSLAGATDTQYF
TGTGCCAGCAGCTTGGCGGGGGCCACAGATACGCAGTATTTT